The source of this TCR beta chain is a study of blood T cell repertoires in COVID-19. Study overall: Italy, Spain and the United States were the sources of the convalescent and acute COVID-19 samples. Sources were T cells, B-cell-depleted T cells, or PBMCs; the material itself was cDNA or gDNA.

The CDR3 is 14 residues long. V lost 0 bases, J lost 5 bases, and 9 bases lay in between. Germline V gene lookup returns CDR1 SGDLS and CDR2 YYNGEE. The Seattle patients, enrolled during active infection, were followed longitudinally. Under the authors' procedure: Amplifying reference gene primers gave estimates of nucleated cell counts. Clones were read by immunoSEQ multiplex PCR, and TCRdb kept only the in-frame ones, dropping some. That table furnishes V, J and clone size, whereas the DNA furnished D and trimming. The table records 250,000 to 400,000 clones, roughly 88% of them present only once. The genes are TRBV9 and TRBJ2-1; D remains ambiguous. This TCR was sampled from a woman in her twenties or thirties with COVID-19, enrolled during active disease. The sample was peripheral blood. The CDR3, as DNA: TGTGCCAGCAGCGTAGAACCTATAAACAATGAGCAGTTCTTC. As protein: CASSVEPINNEQFF.